This T cell receptor beta chain was sequenced during a study of control samples from healthy donors and cancer patients. The germline V gene has CDR1 SGHVT and CDR2 SQSDAQ. The CDR3 is 18 residues long. V was pared by 5 bases and J by 0 bases, with 20 bases between. Assay used: immunoSEQ multiplex PCR; TCRdb lists only in-frame clones, some missing. There are under 20,000 clones in the sample; 82% occur only once, and around 26% lies in the top ten. The sample consisted of PBMCs. The chain uses TRBV7-4 and TRBJ2-4; D not certain. The TCR originated in a man older than 75 with head and neck cancer. The chain's CDR3 is CASSPPAISYLAKNIQYF. CDR3 DNA: TGTGCCAGCAGCCCCCCCGCGATTTCTTACCTAGCCAAAAACATTCAGTACTTC.